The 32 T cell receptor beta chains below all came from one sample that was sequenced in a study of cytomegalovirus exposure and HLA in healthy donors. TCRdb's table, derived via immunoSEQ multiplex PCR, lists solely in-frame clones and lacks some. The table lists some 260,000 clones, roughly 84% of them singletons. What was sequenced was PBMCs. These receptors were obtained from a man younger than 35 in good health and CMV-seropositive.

The CDR3 here is CASSFAGDVSYEQYF. In DNA form, the CDR3 reads TGTGCCAGCAGTTTTGCGGGTGACGTCTCCTACGAGCAGTACTTC. The chain carries TRBV28 and TRBJ2-7, with D possibly being TRBD2 (5 bases). CDR1 and CDR2 from the germline V gene are MDHEN and SYDVKM. The V and J ends lost 3 bases and 0 bases respectively, with 12 bases between them. The CDR3 covers 15 residues.

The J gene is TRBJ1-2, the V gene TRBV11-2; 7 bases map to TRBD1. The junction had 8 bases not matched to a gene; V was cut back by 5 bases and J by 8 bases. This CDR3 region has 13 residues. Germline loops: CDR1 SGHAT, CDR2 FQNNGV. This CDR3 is CASSPDRVGGYTF. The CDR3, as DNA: TGTGCCAGCAGCCCCGACAGGGTTGGCGGCTACACCTTC.

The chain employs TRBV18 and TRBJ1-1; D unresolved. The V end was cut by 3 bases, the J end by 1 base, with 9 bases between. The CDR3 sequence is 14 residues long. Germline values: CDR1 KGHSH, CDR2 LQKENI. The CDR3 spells CASSPTSANTEAFF. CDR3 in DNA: TGTGCCAGCTCACCGACTAGCGCGAACACTGAAGCTTTCTTT.

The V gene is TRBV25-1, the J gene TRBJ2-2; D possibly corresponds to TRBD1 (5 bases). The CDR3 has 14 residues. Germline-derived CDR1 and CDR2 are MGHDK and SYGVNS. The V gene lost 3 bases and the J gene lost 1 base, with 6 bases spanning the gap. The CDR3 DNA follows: TGTGCCAGCAGTGACAGGGAGAACACCGGGGAGCTGTTTTTT. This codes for CASSDRENTGELFF.

The chain's CDR3 is CAGRDGTSGYTF. The CDR3 bases are TGTGCCGGTCGTGATGGGACCAGCGGCTACACCTTC. V and J are TRBV30 and TRBJ1-2, with D maybe TRBD1 (5 bases). V lost 8 bases to trimming and J lost 8 bases, with 18 bases between them. Germline-derived CDR1 and CDR2 are GTSNPN and SVGIG (reference sequence). The CDR3 extends over 12 amino acids.

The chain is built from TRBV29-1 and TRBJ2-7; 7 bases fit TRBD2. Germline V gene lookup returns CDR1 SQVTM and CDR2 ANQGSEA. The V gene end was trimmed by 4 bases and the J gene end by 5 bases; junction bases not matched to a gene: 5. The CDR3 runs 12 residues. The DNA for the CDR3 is TGCAGCGTTGTAGGCGGGAGCGACGAGCAGTACTTC. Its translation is CSVVGGSDEQYF.

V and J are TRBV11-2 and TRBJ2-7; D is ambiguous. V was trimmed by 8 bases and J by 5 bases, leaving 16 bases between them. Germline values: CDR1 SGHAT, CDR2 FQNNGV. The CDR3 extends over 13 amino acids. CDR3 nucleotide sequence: TGTGCCAGCCTTACCACCACCCGGGACGAGCAGTACTTC. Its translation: CASLTTTRDEQYF. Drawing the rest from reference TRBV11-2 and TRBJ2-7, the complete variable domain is EAGVAQSPRYKIIEKRQSVAFWCNPISGHATLYWYQQILGQGPKLLIQFQNNGVVDDSQLPKDRFSAERLKGVDSTLKIQPAKLEDSAVYLCASLTTTRDEQYFGPGTRLTVT.

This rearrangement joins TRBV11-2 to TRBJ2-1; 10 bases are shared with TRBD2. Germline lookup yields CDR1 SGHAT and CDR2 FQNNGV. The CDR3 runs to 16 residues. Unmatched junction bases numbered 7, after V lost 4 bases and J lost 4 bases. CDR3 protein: CASSYPGLAVYNEQFF. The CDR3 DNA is TGTGCCAGCAGCTACCCCGGACTAGCGGTATACAATGAGCAGTTCTTC.

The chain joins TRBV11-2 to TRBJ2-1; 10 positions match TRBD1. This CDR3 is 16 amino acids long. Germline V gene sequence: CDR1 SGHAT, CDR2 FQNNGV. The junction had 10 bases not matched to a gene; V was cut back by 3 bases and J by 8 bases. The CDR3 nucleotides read TGTGCCAGCAGCTTGAGGACAGGGGGTGAAATGGATGAGCAGTTCTTC. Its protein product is CASSLRTGGEMDEQFF.

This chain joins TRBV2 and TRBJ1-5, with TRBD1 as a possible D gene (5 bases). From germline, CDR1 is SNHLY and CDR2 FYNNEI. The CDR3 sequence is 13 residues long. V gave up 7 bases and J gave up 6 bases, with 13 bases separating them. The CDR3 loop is CASKEGIGQPQHF. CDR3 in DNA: TGTGCCAGCAAGGAGGGGATAGGTCAGCCCCAGCATTTT. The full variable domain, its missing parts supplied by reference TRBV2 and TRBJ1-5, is EPEVTQTPSHQVTQMGQEVILRCVPISNHLYFYWYRQILGQKVEFLVSFYNNEISEKSEIFDDQFSVERPDGSNFTLKIRSTKLEDSAMYFCASKEGIGQPQHFGDGTRLSIL.

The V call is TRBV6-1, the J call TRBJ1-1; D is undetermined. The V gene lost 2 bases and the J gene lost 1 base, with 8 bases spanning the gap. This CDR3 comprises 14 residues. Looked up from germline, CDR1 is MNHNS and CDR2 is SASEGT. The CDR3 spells CASSEITENTEAFF. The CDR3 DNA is TGTGCCAGCAGTGAAATTACAGAGAACACTGAAGCTTTCTTT.

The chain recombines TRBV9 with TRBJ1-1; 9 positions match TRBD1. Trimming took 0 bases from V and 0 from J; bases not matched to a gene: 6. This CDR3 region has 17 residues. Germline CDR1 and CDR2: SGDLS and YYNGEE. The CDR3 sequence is CASSVGLRDRVNTEAFF. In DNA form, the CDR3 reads TGTGCCAGCAGCGTAGGGTTGAGGGACAGGGTGAACACTGAAGCTTTCTTT.

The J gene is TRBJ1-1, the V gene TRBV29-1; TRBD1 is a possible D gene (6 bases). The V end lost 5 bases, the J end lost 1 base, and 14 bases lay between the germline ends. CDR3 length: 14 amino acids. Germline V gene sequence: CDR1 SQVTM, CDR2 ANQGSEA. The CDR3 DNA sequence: TGCAGCGTTCGGCAGGGGAGGGGGAACACTGAAGCTTTCTTT. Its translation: CSVRQGRGNTEAFF.

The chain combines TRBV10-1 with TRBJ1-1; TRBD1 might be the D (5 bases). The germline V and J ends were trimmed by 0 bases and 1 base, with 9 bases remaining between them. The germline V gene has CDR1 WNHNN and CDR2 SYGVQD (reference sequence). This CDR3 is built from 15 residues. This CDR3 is CASSESNRPNTEAFF. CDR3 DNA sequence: TGCGCCAGCAGTGAGTCCAACAGGCCGAACACTGAAGCTTTCTTT.

CDR3 amino acids: CSASGTGSDEQFF. CDR3 sequence (DNA): TGCAGCGCCTCCGGGACAGGGTCGGATGAGCAGTTCTTC. V is TRBV29-1 and J is TRBJ2-1, with 9 positions matching TRBD1. This CDR3 has 13 amino acids. Germline V gene lookup returns CDR1 SQVTM and CDR2 ANQGSEA. V shed 7 bases and J 8 bases; nucleotides not matched to a gene: 9.

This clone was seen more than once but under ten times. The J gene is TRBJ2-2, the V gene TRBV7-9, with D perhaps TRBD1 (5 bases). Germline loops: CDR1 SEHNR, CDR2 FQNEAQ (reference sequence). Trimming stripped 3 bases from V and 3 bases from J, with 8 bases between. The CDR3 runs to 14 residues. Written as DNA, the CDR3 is TGTGCCAGCAGCTTCGACAGCTACACCGGGGAGCTGTTTTTT. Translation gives CASSFDSYTGELFF.

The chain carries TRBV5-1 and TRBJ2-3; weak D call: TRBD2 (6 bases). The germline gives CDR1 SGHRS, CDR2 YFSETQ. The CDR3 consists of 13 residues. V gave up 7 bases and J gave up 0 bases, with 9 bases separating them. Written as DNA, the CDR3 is TGCGCCAGCCGGCTAGCGAGCACAGATACGCAGTATTTT. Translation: CASRLASTDTQYF.

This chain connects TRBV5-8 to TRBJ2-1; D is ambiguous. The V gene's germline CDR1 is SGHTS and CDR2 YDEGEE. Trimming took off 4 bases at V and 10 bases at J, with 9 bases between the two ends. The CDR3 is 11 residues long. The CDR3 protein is CASSPFKEQFF. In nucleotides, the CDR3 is TGTGCCAGCAGCCCCTTTAAGGAGCAGTTCTTC.

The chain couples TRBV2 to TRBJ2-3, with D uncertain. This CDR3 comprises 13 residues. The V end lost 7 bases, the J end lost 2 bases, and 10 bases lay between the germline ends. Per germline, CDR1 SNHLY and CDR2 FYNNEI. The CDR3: CASMRPDTDTQYF. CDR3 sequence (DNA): TGTGCCAGCATGAGGCCAGACACAGATACGCAGTATTTT.

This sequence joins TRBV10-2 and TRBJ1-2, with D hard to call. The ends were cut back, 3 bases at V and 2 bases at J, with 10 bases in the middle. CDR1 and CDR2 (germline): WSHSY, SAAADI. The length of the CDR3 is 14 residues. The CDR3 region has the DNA TGCGCCAGCAGTGAACTTGGACTAAACTATGGCTACACCTTC. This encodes CASSELGLNYGYTF.

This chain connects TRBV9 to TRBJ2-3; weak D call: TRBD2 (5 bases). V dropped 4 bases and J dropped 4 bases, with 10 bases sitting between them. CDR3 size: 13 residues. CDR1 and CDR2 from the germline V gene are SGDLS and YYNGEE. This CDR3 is CASSRDYSDTQYF. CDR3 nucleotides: TGTGCCAGCAGCCGTGACTACTCAGATACGCAGTATTTT.

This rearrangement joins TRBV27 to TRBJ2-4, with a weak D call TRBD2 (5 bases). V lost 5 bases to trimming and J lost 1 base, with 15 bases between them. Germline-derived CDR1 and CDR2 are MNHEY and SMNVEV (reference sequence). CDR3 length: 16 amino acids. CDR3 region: CASSRGSSGAKNIQYF. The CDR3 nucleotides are TGTGCCAGCAGTCGAGGGTCGTCGGGGGCCAAAAACATTCAGTACTTC.

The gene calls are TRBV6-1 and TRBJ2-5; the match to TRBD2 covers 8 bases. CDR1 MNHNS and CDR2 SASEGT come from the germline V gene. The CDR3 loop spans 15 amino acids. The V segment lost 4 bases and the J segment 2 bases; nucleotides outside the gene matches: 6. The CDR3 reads CASSAVSGGQETQYF. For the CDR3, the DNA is TGTGCCAGCAGTGCAGTCAGCGGGGGTCAAGAGACCCAGTACTTC.

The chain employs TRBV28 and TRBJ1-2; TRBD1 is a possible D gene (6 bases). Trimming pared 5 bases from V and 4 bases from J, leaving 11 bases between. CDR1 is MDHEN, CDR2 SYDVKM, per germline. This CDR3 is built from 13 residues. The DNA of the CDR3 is TGTGCCAGCAGTCCGGGACAATCCTATGGCTACACCTTC. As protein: CASSPGQSYGYTF.

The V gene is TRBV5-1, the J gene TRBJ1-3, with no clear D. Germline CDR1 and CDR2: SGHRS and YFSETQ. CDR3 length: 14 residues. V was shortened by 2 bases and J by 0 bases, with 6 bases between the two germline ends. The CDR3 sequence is CASSFDGSGNTIYF. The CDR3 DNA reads TGCGCCAGCAGCTTTGACGGCTCTGGAAACACCATATATTTT.

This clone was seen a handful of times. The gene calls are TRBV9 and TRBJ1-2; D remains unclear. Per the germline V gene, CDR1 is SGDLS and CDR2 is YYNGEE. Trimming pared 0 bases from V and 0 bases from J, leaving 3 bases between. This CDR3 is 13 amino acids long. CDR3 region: CASSVGTNYGYTF. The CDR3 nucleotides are TGTGCCAGCAGCGTAGGCACTAACTATGGCTACACCTTC.

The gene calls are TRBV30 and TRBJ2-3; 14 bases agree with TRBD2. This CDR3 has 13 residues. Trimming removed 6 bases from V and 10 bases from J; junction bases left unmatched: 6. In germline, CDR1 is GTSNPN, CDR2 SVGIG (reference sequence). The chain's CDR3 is CACRLAGGPPQYF. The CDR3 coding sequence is TGTGCCTGTCGACTAGCGGGAGGGCCCCCGCAGTATTTT.

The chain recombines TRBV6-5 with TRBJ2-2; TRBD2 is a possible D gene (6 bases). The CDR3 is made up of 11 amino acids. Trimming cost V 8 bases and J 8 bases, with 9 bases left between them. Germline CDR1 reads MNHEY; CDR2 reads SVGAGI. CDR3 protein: CASGGPGELFF. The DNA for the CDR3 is TGTGCCAGCGGAGGGCCGGGGGAGCTGTTTTTT.

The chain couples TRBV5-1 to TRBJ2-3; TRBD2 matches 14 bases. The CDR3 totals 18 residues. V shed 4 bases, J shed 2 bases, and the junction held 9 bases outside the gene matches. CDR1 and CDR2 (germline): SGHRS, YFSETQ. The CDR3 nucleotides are TGCGCCAGCAGCCTTGGACTAGCGGGAGGCCCATACACAGATACGCAGTATTTT. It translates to CASSLGLAGGPYTDTQYF.

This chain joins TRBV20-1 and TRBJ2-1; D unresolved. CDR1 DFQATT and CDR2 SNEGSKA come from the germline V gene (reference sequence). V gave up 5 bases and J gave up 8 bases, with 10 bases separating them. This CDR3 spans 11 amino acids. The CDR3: CSAYTSDEQFF. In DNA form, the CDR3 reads TGCAGTGCTTATACATCGGATGAGCAGTTCTTC.

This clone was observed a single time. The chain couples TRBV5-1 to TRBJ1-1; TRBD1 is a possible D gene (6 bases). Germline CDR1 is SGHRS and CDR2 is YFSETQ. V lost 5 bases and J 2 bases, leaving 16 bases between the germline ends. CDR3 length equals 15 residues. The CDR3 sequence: CASSWGATKNTEAFF. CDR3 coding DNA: TGCGCCAGCAGTTGGGGGGCGACAAAAAACACTGAAGCTTTCTTT.

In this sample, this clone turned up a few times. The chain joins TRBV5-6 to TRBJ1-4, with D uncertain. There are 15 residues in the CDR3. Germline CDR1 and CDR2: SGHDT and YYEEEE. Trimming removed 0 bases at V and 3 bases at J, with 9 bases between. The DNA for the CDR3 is TGTGCCAGCAGCTTGGCGGGAGGAGCTAATGAAAAACTGTTTTTT. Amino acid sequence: CASSLAGGANEKLFF.